This TCR beta chain was sequenced for a study of shared clonotypes between healthy human individuals. Study findings and constraints: Larger richness was generally estimated for naive than memory subsets. The sampled material consisted only of blood, and tissue repertoires are likely to differ.

CD45RO-negative, CCR7-positively selected cells formed the naive CD8 fraction, excluding terminally differentiated effector memory CD45RA+ cells. Note on this clone: Its antigen is still unknown.

Sequencing used immunoSEQ multiplex PCR; TCRdb keeps in-frame clones, though not all of them. The table records hundreds of thousands of clones, 85% to 95% of them present only once. Trimming removed 3 bases at V and 6 bases at J, with 5 bases between. In germline, CDR1 is MDHEN, CDR2 SYDVKM. The CDR3 is 11 amino acids. The chain joins TRBV28 to TRBJ1-1; possible D gene TRBD1, 5 bases. The receptor was isolated from a woman aged 30 to 39 in good health. The specimen sequenced was naive CD8+ T cells sorted from blood. The CDR3 DNA reads as TGTGCCAGCAGTTTGGGGGCTGAAGCTTTCTTT. Translation gives CASSLGAEAFF.